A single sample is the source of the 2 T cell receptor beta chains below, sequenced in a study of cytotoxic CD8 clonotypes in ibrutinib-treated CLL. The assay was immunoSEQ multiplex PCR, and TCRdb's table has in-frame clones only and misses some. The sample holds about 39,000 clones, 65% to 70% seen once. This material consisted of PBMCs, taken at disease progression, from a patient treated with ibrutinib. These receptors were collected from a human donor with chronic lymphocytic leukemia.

The CDR3: CASSRETGINEQFF. The DNA for the CDR3 is TGTGCCAGCAGCCGGGAGACAGGGATCAATGAGCAGTTCTTC. The V gene is TRBV5-4, the J gene TRBJ2-1, with D perhaps TRBD1 (7 bases). The CDR3 is made up of 14 amino acids. The germline CDR1 and CDR2 sequences are SGHNT and YYREEE (reference sequence). V lost 4 bases and J 6 bases, leaving 14 bases between the germline ends. The variable domain in full, with the rest retrieved from reference TRBV5-4 and TRBJ2-1, is ETGVTQSPTHLIKTRGQQVTLRCSSQSGHNTVSWYQQALGQGPQFIFQYYREEENGRGNFPPRFSGLQFPNYSSELNVNALELDDSALYLCASSRETGINEQFFGPGTRLTVL.

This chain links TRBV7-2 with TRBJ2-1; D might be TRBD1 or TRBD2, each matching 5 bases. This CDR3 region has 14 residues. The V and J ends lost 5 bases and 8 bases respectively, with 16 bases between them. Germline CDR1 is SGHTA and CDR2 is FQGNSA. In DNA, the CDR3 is TGTGCCAGCAGCCTTACGGGAACGGGGCATGAGCAGTTCTTC. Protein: CASSLTGTGHEQFF.